The 8 T cell receptor beta chains below were found in one sample sequenced in a study of T cells in Graves' hyperthyroidism and ophthalmopathy. From RNA transcripts, TCR beta CDR3 regions were amplified. Initially, a first-round RT-PCR of the TCR CDR3 employed the HTBI primer set. TCRdb reanalysed the multiplex PCR reads using MiXCR and keeps one entry per CDR3 protein. This sample has around 450,000 distinct CDR3 sequences, with roughly an eighth found just once. Sequencing was performed on blood. The receptor source for this set is a woman aged 18-29 years with Graves' hyperthyroidism.

The sample holds a few counts of this clonotype. The rearrangement joins TRBV6-1 to TRBJ1-1; no clear D. The V gene's germline CDR1 is MNHNS and CDR2 SASEGT. The CDR3 consists of 12 residues. Trimming cost V 8 bases and J 1 base, with 8 bases left between them. The CDR3 protein is CASVRKNTEAFF. The CDR3 DNA follows: TGTGCCAGCGTACGGAAGAACACTGAAGCTTTCTTT.

Worth noting for this clonotype: It may be a read error: a sequence one base away is much more abundant. The chain combines TRBV29-1 with TRBJ2-1, with 7 bases matching TRBD1. There are 13 residues in the CDR3. The ends lost 3 bases at V and 10 bases at J; junction bases unmatched: 9. Germline lookup yields CDR1 SQVTM and CDR2 ANQGSEA. The CDR3, as DNA: TGCAGCGTTGAGACAGGGTGGGCGCGGGAGCAGTTCTTC. Protein: CSVETGWAREQFF.

This rearrangement joins TRBV20-1 to TRBJ1-5; the match to TRBD1 covers 7 bases. Trimming cost V 5 bases and J 2 bases; bases outside gene matches: 9. This CDR3 is 15 amino acids long. Germline values: CDR1 DFQATT, CDR2 SNEGSKA (reference sequence). The DNA for the CDR3 is TGCAGTGCTGGCCAGACAGGGTTTCGCAATCAGCCCCAGCATTTT. Protein product: CSAGQTGFRNQPQHF.

This clonotype was observed many times. The CDR3 nucleotides read TGCAGTGCTAGAGTCCTTCGGGCGGGGGAAACAGATACGCAGTATTTT. Its translation: CSARVLRAGETDTQYF. The V gene is TRBV20-1, the J gene TRBJ2-3, with TRBD2 identical over 7 bases. V dropped 1 base and J dropped 3; count of bases not matched to a gene: 10. Germline V gene data show CDR1 as DFQATT and CDR2 as SNEGSKA (reference sequence). The CDR3 is 16 residues long.

The rearrangement uses TRBV28 and TRBJ2-1; 9 nucleotides line up with TRBD2. V lost 4 bases and J lost 5; bases outside the gene matches: 3. The germline CDR1 and CDR2 sequences are MDHEN and SYDVKM. The CDR3 totals 14 residues. The CDR3 region has the DNA TGTGCCAGCAGTTCTAGCGGGGTAGACAATGAGCAGTTCTTC. This sequence encodes CASSSSGVDNEQFF.

As DNA, the CDR3 is TGTGCCAGCAGTCAGGACGGTAACACCGGGGAGCTGTTTTTT. Translation: CASSQDGNTGELFF. The rearrangement links TRBV27 to TRBJ2-2; no reliable D call. V lost 5 bases, J lost 2 bases, and 9 bases lay in between. The CDR3 covers 14 residues. Looked up from germline, CDR1 is MNHEY and CDR2 is SMNVEV (reference sequence).

Only a few counts were recorded for this clonotype. This chain links TRBV7-9 with TRBJ2-7, with D tentatively TRBD1 (6 bases). V gave up 5 bases and J gave up 6 bases, with 11 bases separating them. The CDR3 spans 12 residues. CDR1 and CDR2 (germline): SEHNR, FQNEAQ (reference sequence). The CDR3 region is CASSVGGPEQYF. In DNA form, the CDR3 reads TGTGCCAGCAGCGTAGGGGGTCCCGAGCAGTACTTC.

This clonotype was recorded a few times. V and J are TRBV27 and TRBJ1-6, with D maybe TRBD1 (5 bases). V shed 8 bases and J shed 11 bases, with 25 bases lying between them. CDR1 is MNHEY, CDR2 SMNVEV, per germline (reference sequence). The CDR3 has 16 residues. The CDR3 nucleotides read TGTGCCAGCGGCGAAGGGTGGGGGTCGCACAATCCACCCCTCCACTTT. Protein sequence: CASGEGWGSHNPPLHF.